These 23 T cell receptor beta chains were all obtained from the same sample, sequenced in a study of siplizumab effects on memory and regulatory T cells. Produced via immunoSEQ multiplex PCR; TCRdb's table is partial and in-frame only. The sample shows 70,000 to 95,000 clones, approximately 97% of them seen only once. Material for sequencing was naive CD4+ T cells sorted from blood. These receptors were obtained from a human donor in good health.

The chain has TRBV7-9 and TRBJ1-1; no reliable D call. Trimming cost V 3 bases and J 0 bases, with 8 bases left between them. The CDR3 has 14 residues. Germline assignment: CDR1 SEHNR and CDR2 FQNEAQ (reference sequence). The CDR3 reads CASSLKDVNTEAFF. In nucleotides, the CDR3 is TGTGCCAGCAGCTTGAAGGATGTGAACACTGAAGCTTTCTTT.

This clone was observed a few times. This chain uses TRBV27 with TRBJ1-6, with a tentative D call TRBD1 (5 bases). CDR1 and CDR2 (germline): MNHEY, SMNVEV (reference sequence). CDR3 size: 16 residues. The ends were cut back, 3 bases at V and 6 bases at J, with 15 bases in the middle. The chain's CDR3 is CASSLAGARGNSPLHF. The DNA for the CDR3 is TGTGCCAGCAGTTTGGCCGGGGCTCGGGGTAATTCACCCCTCCACTTT.

The chain carries TRBV7-2 and TRBJ2-2; weak D call: TRBD2 (5 bases). Trimming shortened V by 1 base and J by 6 bases, and 9 bases separated the two germline ends. CDR3 length: 14 amino acids. Germline V lookup: CDR1 SGHTA, CDR2 FQGNSA. The CDR3 is CASSLGPGSGELFF. CDR3 coding DNA: TGTGCCAGCAGCTTAGGTCCGGGGTCCGGGGAGCTGTTTTTT.

J is TRBJ2-1 and V is TRBV10-3; 10 nucleotides agree with TRBD2. This CDR3 has 18 residues. V lost 0 bases, J lost 4 bases, and 9 bases stayed unmatched. Germline CDR1 ENHRY, CDR2 SYGVKD. The CDR3 DNA reads TGTGCCATCAGTGAGTCGGGAGCGGGGGGGCGTAGGTACAATGAGCAGTTCTTC. Translation gives CAISESGAGGRRYNEQFF.

V gene TRBV7-3 combines with J gene TRBJ2-4; TRBD1 is a possible D gene (5 bases). Germline V gene sequence: CDR1 SGHTA, CDR2 FQGTGA. The CDR3 is 16 amino acids. Trimming removed 2 bases from V and 0 bases from J, with 11 bases in between. The chain's CDR3 is CASSLGQGLAKNIQYF. CDR3 sequence (DNA): TGTGCCAGCAGCTTAGGGCAGGGTTTAGCCAAAAACATTCAGTACTTC.

The rearrangement links TRBV18 to TRBJ1-2, with 8 bases identical to TRBD1. Unmatched junction bases numbered 20, after V lost 6 bases and J lost 8 bases. Germline lookup yields CDR1 KGHSH and CDR2 LQKENI. The CDR3 is 17 residues long. The DNA of the CDR3 is TGTGCCAGCTCCCGATCCCAGACAGGGGCGATACCGGGGGGCTACACCTTC. Its protein is CASSRSQTGAIPGGYTF. Based on the CDR3 plus reference TRBV18 and TRBJ1-2, the full variable domain is NAGVMQNPRHLVRRRGQEARLRCSPMKGHSHVYWYRQLPEEGLKFMVYLQKENIIDESGMPKERFSAEFPKEGPSILRIQQVVRGDSAAYFCASSRSQTGAIPGGYTFGSGTRLTVV.

The chain carries TRBV6-5 and TRBJ2-3, with 9 bases matching TRBD1. Germline assignment: CDR1 MNHEY and CDR2 SVGAGI. J gave up 4 bases and V 5 bases, and 7 bases lay outside the gene matches. The CDR3 extends over 15 amino acids. The CDR3 loop reads CASSRTGDSADTQYF. As DNA, the CDR3 is TGTGCCAGCAGTAGGACAGGGGATAGTGCAGATACGCAGTATTTT.

The chain links TRBV6-5 to TRBJ1-5; D is possibly TRBD1 (5 bases). Germline lookup yields CDR1 MNHEY and CDR2 SVGAGI. Trimming removed 7 bases at V and 6 bases at J, with 10 bases between. The CDR3 totals 12 residues. DNA of the CDR3: TGTGCCAGCACCCAGGACATTCAGCCCCAGCATTTT. It encodes CASTQDIQPQHF.

In this sample, this clone turned up once. The genes are TRBV4-1 and TRBJ1-4; D possibly corresponds to TRBD1 (6 bases). Looked up from germline, CDR1 is MGHRA and CDR2 is YSYEKL. The ends were cut back, 5 bases at V and 3 bases at J, with 13 bases in the middle. The CDR3 is 15 residues long. The CDR3 region is CASSSTGLANEKLFF. CDR3 bases: TGCGCCAGCAGCTCAACAGGGCTGGCTAATGAAAAACTGTTTTTT.

This chain joins TRBV10-3 and TRBJ2-1; the match to TRBD2 covers 8 bases. V trimming: 7 bases; J trimming: 2 bases; junction bases outside the gene matches: 4. In germline, CDR1 is ENHRY, CDR2 SYGVKD. The CDR3 is made up of 14 amino acids. DNA of the CDR3: TGTGCCATCAACGGGGGGGGGCCCTACAATGAGCAGTTCTTC. Translated: CAINGGGPYNEQFF.

The chain recombines TRBV6-1 with TRBJ1-1, with D maybe TRBD1 (6 bases). The germline V gene has CDR1 MNHNS and CDR2 SASEGT. The CDR3 covers 13 residues. Trimming removed 6 bases at V and 2 bases at J, with 10 bases between. CDR3 sequence: CASRDRLNTEAFF. The CDR3 bases are TGTGCCAGCAGAGACAGGCTCAACACTGAAGCTTTCTTT.

The chain combines TRBV19 with TRBJ1-1; TRBD1 agrees at 10 bases. V was pared by 4 bases and J by 6 bases, with 5 bases of the junction left unmatched. This CDR3 spans 14 amino acids. Germline V CDR1 and CDR2: LNHDA, SQIVND (reference sequence). The CDR3 DNA reads TGTGCCAGTAGTACTGACAGGGGGCAGGCTGAAGCTTTCTTT. The encoded protein is CASSTDRGQAEAFF.

The chain is built from TRBV10-3 and TRBJ2-3; either TRBD1 or TRBD2 may supply D (6 bases each). Germline values: CDR1 ENHRY, CDR2 SYGVKD. Trimming left V 3 bases short and J 1 base short, with 8 bases between. The length of the CDR3 is 14 residues. The CDR3: CAISEGGRTDTQYF. The DNA for the CDR3 is TGTGCCATCAGTGAAGGGGGGCGCACAGATACGCAGTATTTT.

The chain joins TRBV5-1 to TRBJ1-1, with TRBD1 identical over 8 bases. Unmatched junction bases numbered 3, after V lost 1 base and J lost 1 base. The CDR3 has 15 residues. Germline V gene sequence: CDR1 SGHRS, CDR2 YFSETQ. CDR3 DNA: TGCGCCAGCAGCTTGAGTCAGGGGGCGAACACTGAAGCTTTCTTT. It specifies CASSLSQGANTEAFF.

The chain joins TRBV19 to TRBJ1-5; D remains unclear. CDR1 LNHDA and CDR2 SQIVND come from the germline V gene (reference sequence). The germline V and J ends were trimmed by 4 bases and 1 base, with 20 bases remaining between them. This CDR3 has 18 residues. CDR3 sequence (DNA): TGTGCCAGTAGTAGGCAGCCGCCCCGGGTCTCAAGCAATCAGCCCCAGCATTTT. This sequence encodes CASSRQPPRVSSNQPQHF.

The chain joins TRBV11-3 to TRBJ2-7; D is uncertain. Germline CDR1 SGHNT, CDR2 YENEEA. The CDR3 runs 12 residues. The V gene lost 5 bases and the J gene lost 3 bases, with 8 bases spanning the gap. The CDR3 sequence: CASSGGNYEQYF. As DNA, the CDR3 is TGTGCCAGCAGCGGTGGGAACTACGAGCAGTACTTC. The full variable domain, rest sourced from reference TRBV11-3 and TRBJ2-7, is EAGVVQSPRYKIIEKKQPVAFWCNPISGHNTLYWYLQNLGQGPELLIRYENEEAVDDSQLPKDRFSAERLKGVDSTLKIQPAELGDSAVYLCASSGGNYEQYFGPGTRLTVT.

The J gene is TRBJ2-6, the V gene TRBV23-1, with D uncertain. TRBV23-1 qualifies as an ORF whose function is uncertain. V lost 8 bases and J 2 bases, leaving 10 bases between the germline ends. This CDR3 is built from 14 residues. The CDR3 here is CASGQTPGANVLTF. Written as DNA, the CDR3 is TGCGCCAGCGGGCAGACCCCTGGGGCCAACGTCCTGACTTTC.

V gene TRBV5-1 combines with J gene TRBJ2-3; 7 bases agree with TRBD1. V lost 4 bases and J lost 2; bases outside the gene matches: 4. CDR1 SGHRS and CDR2 YFSETQ come from the germline V gene. The CDR3 runs 14 residues. The CDR3 DNA follows: TGCGCCAGCAGCCTTGGACAGGCCACAGATACGCAGTATTTT. As protein: CASSLGQATDTQYF.

The count of this clone is one. The J gene is TRBJ2-7, the V gene TRBV7-9; D tentatively fits TRBD1 or TRBD2 (5 bases each). This CDR3 has 15 amino acids. The V end was cut by 5 bases, the J end by 2 bases, with 16 bases between. CDR1 is SEHNR and CDR2 is FQNEAQ in the germline V gene (reference sequence). The CDR3 loop is CASSPSGPRTYEQYF. The CDR3 DNA reads TGTGCCAGCAGCCCCTCGGGGCCCAGAACCTACGAGCAGTACTTC.

The rearrangement links TRBV19 to TRBJ1-5; 7 positions match TRBD1. Germline V gene data show CDR1 as LNHDA and CDR2 as SQIVND (reference sequence). The CDR3 covers 17 residues. The junction had 16 bases not matched to a gene; V was cut back by 7 bases and J by 4 bases. CDR3 sequence: CASKNFYQGQLNQPQHF. The DNA of the CDR3 is TGTGCCAGTAAAAATTTTTATCAGGGACAGTTAAATCAGCCCCAGCATTTT.

The chain employs TRBV10-3 and TRBJ1-5; 7 positions agree with TRBD1. Germline V lookup: CDR1 ENHRY, CDR2 SYGVKD. J gave up 5 bases and V 4 bases, and 8 bases lay outside the gene matches. The CDR3 contains 15 residues. CDR3 in DNA: TGTGCCATCAGTGGGGCAGGGGGAAATGATCAGCCCCAGCATTTT. Encoded protein: CAISGAGGNDQPQHF.

V usage is TRBV11-2 and J usage is TRBJ2-1; D is uncertain. The germline V gene has CDR1 SGHAT and CDR2 FQNNGV. This CDR3 region has 15 residues. Deletions cut 4 bases from V and 4 bases from J, with 14 bases between. The CDR3 protein is CASSSLRVGYNEQFF. The CDR3 DNA reads TGTGCCAGCAGCTCCCTTCGGGTAGGATACAATGAGCAGTTCTTC.

J is TRBJ1-1 and V is TRBV28, with D possibly TRBD1 on 5 matching bases. There are 12 residues in the CDR3. V lost 7 bases and J 8 bases, leaving 14 bases between the germline ends. Per germline, CDR1 MDHEN and CDR2 SYDVKM. Here the CDR3 DNA reads TGTGCCAGCACCAACCGGGACGGAGAAGCTTTCTTT. Its protein is CASTNRDGEAFF.